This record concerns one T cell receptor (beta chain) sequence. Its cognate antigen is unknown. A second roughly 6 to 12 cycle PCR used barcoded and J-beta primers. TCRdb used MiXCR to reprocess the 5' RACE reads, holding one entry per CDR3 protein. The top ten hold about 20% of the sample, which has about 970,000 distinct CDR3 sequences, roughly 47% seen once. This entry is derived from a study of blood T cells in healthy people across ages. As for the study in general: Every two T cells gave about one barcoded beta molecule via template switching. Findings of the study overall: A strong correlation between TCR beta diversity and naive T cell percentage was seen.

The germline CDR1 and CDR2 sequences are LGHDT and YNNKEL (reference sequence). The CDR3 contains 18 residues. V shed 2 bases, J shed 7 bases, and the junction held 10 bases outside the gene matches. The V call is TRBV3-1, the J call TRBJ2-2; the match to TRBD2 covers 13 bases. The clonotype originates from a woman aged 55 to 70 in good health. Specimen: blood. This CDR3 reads CASSQLPGLAGSDGELFF. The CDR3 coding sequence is TGTGCCAGCAGCCAATTGCCGGGACTAGCGGGATCTGACGGGGAGCTGTTTTTT.